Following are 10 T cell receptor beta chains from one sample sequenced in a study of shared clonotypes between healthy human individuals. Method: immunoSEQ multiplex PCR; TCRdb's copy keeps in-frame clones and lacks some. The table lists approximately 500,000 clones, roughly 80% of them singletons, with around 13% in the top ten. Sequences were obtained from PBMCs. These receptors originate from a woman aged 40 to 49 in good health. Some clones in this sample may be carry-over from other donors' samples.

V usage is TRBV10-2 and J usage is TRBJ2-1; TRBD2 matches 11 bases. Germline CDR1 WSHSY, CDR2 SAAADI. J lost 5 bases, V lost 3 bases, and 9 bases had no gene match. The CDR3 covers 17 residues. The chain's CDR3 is CASSERASGRRDNEQFF. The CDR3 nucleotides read TGCGCCAGCAGTGAAAGGGCTAGCGGGAGGAGGGACAATGAGCAGTTCTTC.

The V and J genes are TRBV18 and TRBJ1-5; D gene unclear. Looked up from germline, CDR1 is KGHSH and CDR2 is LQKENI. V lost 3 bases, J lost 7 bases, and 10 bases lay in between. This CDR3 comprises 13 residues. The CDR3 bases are TGTGCCAGCTCACCTGTGGCGGGGCAGCCCCAGCATTTT. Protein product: CASSPVAGQPQHF.

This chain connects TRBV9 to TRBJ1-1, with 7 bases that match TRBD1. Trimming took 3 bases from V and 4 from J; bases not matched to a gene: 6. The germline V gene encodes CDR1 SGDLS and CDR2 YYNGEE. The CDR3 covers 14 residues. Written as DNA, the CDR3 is TGTGCCAGCAGCGCCACAGGGGCCAGCACTGAAGCTTTCTTT. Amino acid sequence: CASSATGASTEAFF.

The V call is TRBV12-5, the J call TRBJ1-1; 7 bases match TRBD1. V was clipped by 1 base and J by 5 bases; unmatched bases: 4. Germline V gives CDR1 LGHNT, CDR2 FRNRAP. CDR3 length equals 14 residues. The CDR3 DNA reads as TGTGCTAGTGGTTTGGACAGGGGTCGAACTGAAGCTTTCTTT. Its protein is CASGLDRGRTEAFF.

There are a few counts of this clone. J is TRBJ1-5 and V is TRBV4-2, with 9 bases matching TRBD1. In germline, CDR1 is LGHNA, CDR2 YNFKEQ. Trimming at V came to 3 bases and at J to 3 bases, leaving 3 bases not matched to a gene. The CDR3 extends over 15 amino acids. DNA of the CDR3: TGTGCCAGCAGCCAGAGGGACAGGGACAATCAGCCCCAGCATTTT. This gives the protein CASSQRDRDNQPQHF.

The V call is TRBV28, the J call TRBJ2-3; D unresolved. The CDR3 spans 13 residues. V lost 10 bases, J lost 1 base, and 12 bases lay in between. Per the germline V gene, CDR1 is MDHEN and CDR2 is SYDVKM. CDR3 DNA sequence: TGTGCCACGATTGGCCAGCGCACAGATACGCAGTATTTT. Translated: CATIGQRTDTQYF.

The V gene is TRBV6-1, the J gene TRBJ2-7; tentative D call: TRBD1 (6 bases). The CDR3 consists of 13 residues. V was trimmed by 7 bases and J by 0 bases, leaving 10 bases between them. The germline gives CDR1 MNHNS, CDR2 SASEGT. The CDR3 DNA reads TGTGCCAGCAAAAGGACAGACTCCTACGAGCAGTACTTC. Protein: CASKRTDSYEQYF.

The CDR3 nucleotides read TGTGCCAGTAGTATCTTGCTAGCGGGACTGGAGACCCAGTACTTC. Translating gives CASSILLAGLETQYF. The chain uses TRBV19 and TRBJ2-5, with 9 bases aligning to TRBD2. The V and J ends lost 3 bases and 5 bases, in that order; junction bases with no gene match: 7. The V gene's germline CDR1 is LNHDA and CDR2 SQIVND (reference sequence). The CDR3 runs to 15 residues.

CDR3 bases: TGTGCCAGCAGCCGGGACAGGGGGGGCAATCAGCCCCAGCATTTT. Its translation: CASSRDRGGNQPQHF. The rearrangement joins TRBV5-6 to TRBJ1-5; 11 bases line up with TRBD1. Per the germline V gene, CDR1 is SGHDT and CDR2 is YYEEEE. V lost 4 bases and J lost 2; bases outside the gene matches: 2. The CDR3 totals 15 residues. Based on the CDR3 plus reference TRBV5-6 and TRBJ1-5, the full variable domain is DAGVTQSPTHLIKTRGQQVTLRCSPKSGHDTVSWYQQALGQGPQFIFQYYEEEERQRGNFPDRFSGHQFPNYSSELNVNALLLGDSALYLCASSRDRGGNQPQHFGDGTRLSIL.

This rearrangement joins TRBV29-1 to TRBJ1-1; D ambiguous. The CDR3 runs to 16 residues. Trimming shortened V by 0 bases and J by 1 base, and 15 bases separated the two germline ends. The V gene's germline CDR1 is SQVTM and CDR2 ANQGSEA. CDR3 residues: CSVEDLSEWGNTEAFF. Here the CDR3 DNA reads TGCAGCGTTGAAGATCTTTCAGAGTGGGGGAACACTGAAGCTTTCTTT.